One T cell receptor (beta chain) is described in this entry. Its antigen is unidentified. The same CDR3 is also encoded by other DNA sequences in this sample. PCR involved 60 Vbeta and 13 Jbeta primers. The table came from immunoSEQ multiplex PCR; TCRdb's copy has only in-frame clones and leaves some out. This table has approximately 120,000 clones, 76% appearing once. This sample is drawn from a study of cytomegalovirus exposure and HLA in healthy donors. CDR1 and CDR2 from the germline V gene are SGHTS and YDEGEE. V lost 0 bases, J lost 4 bases, and 15 bases lay in between. The CDR3 extends over 16 amino acids. Notes on the study in general: Most subjects had HLA-A and HLA-B alleles reportedly predicted accurately by TCR beta sequences. Earlier results showed most TCR beta V segments being productive about 87% or about 30% of the time.

The sequenced material came from PBMCs. The chain uses TRBV5-8 and TRBJ2-3, with a tentative D call TRBD1 (5 bases). This TCR was recovered from a man aged 45-60 years in good health and CMV-seronegative. DNA of the CDR3: TGTGCCAGCAGCTTGGCGGCAGGGTGGGAAGCAGATACGCAGTATTTT. Amino acid sequence: CASSLAAGWEADTQYF. Full variable domain (missing parts from reference TRBV5-8 and TRBJ2-3): EAGVTQSPTHLIKTRGQQATLRCSPISGHTSVYWYQQALGLGLQFLLWYDEGEERNRGNFPPRFSGRQFPNYSSELNVNALELEDSALYLCASSLAAGWEADTQYFGPGTRLTVL.